The present entry profiles one T cell receptor (beta chain) with its context. The antigen is undetermined. This specimen comes from a study of cytomegalovirus exposure and HLA in healthy donors. CDR3 length equals 14 residues. Germline loops: CDR1 SNHLY, CDR2 FYNNEI. Trimming removed 6 bases at V and 2 bases at J, with 13 bases between. The protocol was immunoSEQ multiplex PCR, while the TCRdb copy is restricted to in-frame clones and leaves out a portion. The table shows fewer than 60,000 clones, with nearly 90% occurring only once. Study conclusions and caveats: Later, an analysis found that TCR clusters from the first cohort tended to co-occur in the 90 to 150 validation repertoires. Researchers catalogued approximately 170 TCR beta chains as cytomegalovirus-associated.

This rearrangement joins TRBV2 to TRBJ1-1; D is possibly TRBD1 (5 bases). The sequencing input was PBMCs. The receptor was derived from a woman between 18 and 30 years old in good health and CMV-seronegative. The chain's CDR3 is CASRARGGNTEAFF. CDR3 DNA sequence: TGTGCCAGCAGGGCAAGGGGAGGAAACACTGAAGCTTTCTTT.